This T cell receptor beta chain was recorded in a study of glioma-infiltrating T cells after dendritic cell vaccination. H&E staining confirmed tumor content above 20% in tissue. The CDR3 covers 15 residues. CDR1 is SGHKS and CDR2 is YYEKEE in the germline V gene (reference sequence). V was clipped by 0 bases and J by 6 bases, with 16 bases between them. Input was around 2 ug genomic DNA, or all available if less. Method: immunoSEQ multiplex PCR; TCRdb's copy keeps in-frame clones and lacks some. The table includes 950 to 1,500 clones, 80% to 90% detected once. The TCR sequence derives from a human donor with glioblastoma. The rearrangement joins TRBV5-5 to TRBJ2-7, with D possibly being TRBD1 (7 bases). Source: tumor tissue, taken before dendritic cell vaccination. The CDR3 loop is CASSLVRGDSAEQYF. The CDR3, as DNA: TGTGCCAGCAGCTTGGTGAGGGGGGACAGTGCCGAGCAGTACTTC.